The 3 T cell receptor beta chains below were found in one sample sequenced in a study of Ad26.COV2.S vaccination and SARS-CoV-2 variants. Some clones are missing from TCRdb's copy, which holds only in-frame ones; the method was immunoSEQ multiplex PCR. The table lists about 350,000 clones, 88% of them singletons, with 6.4% in the top ten. Treatment specified: some 20 received Ad26.COV2.S at low or high dose, single or two shots; 5 received placebo; per-sample allocation not given. On day 63 after the first injection, vaccine and placebo recipients gave samples. The sample consisted of peripheral blood, taken in a trial of Ad26.COV2.S vaccine versus placebo. These receptors all come from a person between 18 and 65 years old who received the Ad26.COV2.S COVID-19 vaccine or a placebo.

The chain recombines TRBV6-1 with TRBJ2-5; TRBD2 might be the D (6 bases). The CDR3 runs to 15 residues. Germline CDR1 is MNHNS and CDR2 is SASEGT. V was clipped by 3 bases and J by 5 bases, with 16 bases between them. The CDR3 loop is CASSDVGGLSETQYF. DNA of the CDR3: TGTGCCAGCAGTGACGTGGGGGGACTGTCGGAGACCCAGTACTTC.

The rearrangement uses TRBV5-1 and TRBJ2-5; no clear D gene. V lost 4 bases to trimming and J lost 3 bases, with 7 bases between them. The CDR3 contains 12 residues. Germline-derived CDR1 and CDR2 are SGHRS and YFSETQ. CDR3 DNA sequence: TGCGCCAGCAGCCTTGGAGAAGAGACCCAGTACTTC. Amino acids: CASSLGEETQYF.

V and J are TRBV5-4 and TRBJ1-5; 8 nucleotides line up with TRBD1. Germline lookup yields CDR1 SGHNT and CDR2 YYREEE (reference sequence). Trimming at V came to 3 bases and at J to 5 bases, leaving 7 bases not matched to a gene. The CDR3 consists of 15 residues. The CDR3 protein is CASSSNGQGDQPQHF. CDR3 sequence (DNA): TGTGCCAGCAGCTCTAACGGACAGGGCGATCAGCCCCAGCATTTT.